The source of this TCR beta chain is a study of glioma-infiltrating T cells after dendritic cell vaccination. CDR3 length: 14 residues. Trimming cost V 1 base and J 2 bases, with 8 bases left between them. In germline, CDR1 is MGHRA, CDR2 YSYEKL. No glioblastoma patient carried an isocitrate dehydrogenase mutation. The immunoSEQ assay amplified TCRB CDR3 from up to roughly 2 ug DNA. The assay was immunoSEQ multiplex PCR, and TCRdb's table has in-frame clones only and misses some. The sample carries about 64,000 clones, 75% to 90% recorded once. Turning to this clone: The antigen remains unidentified.

Notes on the study in general: Higher TCR clonality did not directly relate to longer survival.

The chain couples TRBV4-1 to TRBJ1-1; no firm D call. The receptor was isolated from a human donor with glioblastoma. Source: blood, taken before dendritic cell vaccination. The CDR3 DNA sequence: TGCGCCAGCAGCCAAGTCGAGGTAAACACTGAAGCTTTCTTT. Residues: CASSQVEVNTEAFF.